The entry that follows covers one TCR beta chain sequence. Its specificity is not known. One end of the junction varies from germline; a read error may be responsible. Germline CDR1 SGHAT, CDR2 FQNNGV. This CDR3 has 17 residues. The sample is drawn from a study of cytomegalovirus exposure and HLA in healthy donors. Primers for the PCR totalled 60 Vbeta and 13 Jbeta. Original processing notes: Among the unique TCR beta chains that a later analysis counted, some 73 million in all, some 10 million were shared. Some clones are missing from TCRdb's copy, which holds only in-frame ones; the method was immunoSEQ multiplex PCR. The V and J calls and clone size are taken from that table; D and trimming were inferred from the DNA. This sample carries roughly 150,000 clones, approximately 80% of them seen once, and the ten largest clones take around 1.3%. General study findings and limits: Per published reports, the classifier diagnosed cytomegalovirus status with high specificity and sensitivity. Sequencing depth across donors, presence/absence analyses assumed, was roughly uniform.

Material: PBMCs. The chain is built from TRBV11-2 and TRBJ2-3, with D perhaps matching TRBD2 (6 bases). The sequence came from a boy aged 2 to 9 in good health and CMV-seronegative. CDR3 DNA sequence: TGTGCCAGCAGCCTAGAGCGGTCCCCCCGGAGGGCAGATACGCAGTATTTT. Its protein product is CASSLERSPRRADTQYF.